In its sample, the clone carrying this TCR beta chain was seen once. The data were obtained in a study of blood T cell repertoires in COVID-19. About the study: Sites in the United States, Italy and Spain provided acute and convalescent COVID-19 samples. From T cells, B-cell-depleted T cells, or PBMCs came the material, which was cDNA or gDNA.

As handled by the study authors: Estimated nucleated cell counts came from reference gene primer amplification. This table comes from immunoSEQ multiplex PCR, and its TCRdb copy is limited to in-frame clones, with some not included. The DNA gave D and trimming, while V, J and clone size come from that table. This table holds about 250,000 clones, over 70% found once. The J segment lost 5 bases and the V segment lost 4 bases, leaving 8 bases of the junction unmatched. In germline, CDR1 is WSHSY, CDR2 SAAADI. This CDR3 is built from 15 residues. Sequencing input: peripheral blood. The chain links TRBV10-2 to TRBJ2-7; 10 positions agree with TRBD1. The TCR originated in a man aged 40-55 years with active or convalescent COVID-19. CDR3 DNA: TGCGCCAGCAGTGCCCCCGGGACAGGGGTCGACGAGCAGTACTTC. Protein product: CASSAPGTGVDEQYF.